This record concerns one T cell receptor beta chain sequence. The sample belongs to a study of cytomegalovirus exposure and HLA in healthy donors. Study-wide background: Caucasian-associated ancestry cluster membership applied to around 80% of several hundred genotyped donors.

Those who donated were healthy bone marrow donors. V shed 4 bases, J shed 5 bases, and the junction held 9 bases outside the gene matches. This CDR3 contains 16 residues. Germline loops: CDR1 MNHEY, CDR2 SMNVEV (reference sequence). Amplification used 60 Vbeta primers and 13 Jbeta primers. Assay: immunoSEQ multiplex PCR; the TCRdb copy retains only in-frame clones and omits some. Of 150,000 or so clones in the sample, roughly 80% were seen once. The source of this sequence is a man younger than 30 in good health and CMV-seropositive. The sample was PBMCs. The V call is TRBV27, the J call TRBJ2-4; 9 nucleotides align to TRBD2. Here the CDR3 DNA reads TGTGCCAGCAGTTCGAGCGGGAGGTCCTCGGAAAACATTCAGTACTTC. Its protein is CASSSSGRSSENIQYF.